This TCR beta chain was captured by sequencing in a study of T cell responses to AZD1222 COVID-19 vaccine. Turning to the study itself: Pooling was applied to second doses at about 4 or about 12 weeks. Study-level findings and limits: Close to half of all spike-specific TCRs reportedly target regions of the variants that are unmutated.

Repertoires were generated with immunoSEQ multiplex PCR, while TCRdb's copy carries only in-frame clones and drops some. The sample consists of more than 250,000 clones, more than 85% of them appearing once. This clone is a singleton in its sample. Its specificity is not known. Germline V CDR1 and CDR2: SGHTA, FQGTGA. The CDR3 is made up of 15 amino acids. The trim removed 5 bases at V and 3 bases at J, leaving 3 bases unmatched. The sequencing used peripheral blood, collected on day 0 of AZD1222 vaccination. The chain couples TRBV7-3 to TRBJ2-1; 11 bases agree with TRBD2. The sequence was collected from an adult in good health. For the CDR3, the DNA is TGTGCCAGCAGCAGAACTAGCGGGGGCTACAATGAGCAGTTCTTC. This encodes CASSRTSGGYNEQFF.